Following are 5 T cell receptor beta chains from one sample sequenced in a study of response to subunit inactivated influenza vaccine. TCRdb recomputed calls from the RT-PCR reads with MiXCR, one row per CDR3 protein. The sample yields hundreds of thousands of distinct CDR3 sequences, approximately 15% seen once. Material: PBMCs from blood, obtained approximately 12 days after vaccination. The receptors originated from a man aged 45-65 years who received an inactivated influenza vaccine.

The chain links TRBV11-2 to TRBJ2-7; D possibly uses TRBD1 or TRBD2 (5 bases each). The V end lost 5 bases, the J end lost 6 bases, and 17 bases lay between the germline ends. CDR1 is SGHAT, CDR2 FQNNGV, per germline. The CDR3 runs 14 residues. In nucleotides, the CDR3 is TGTGCCAGCAGCCTAGCATTAAGGGGCGGCGAGCAGTACTTC. Its protein is CASSLALRGGEQYF.

This clonotype was found a few times. The chain links TRBV10-2 to TRBJ2-5, with 8 positions matching TRBD2. CDR1 is WSHSY and CDR2 is SAAADI in the germline V gene. The CDR3 loop spans 14 amino acids. J lost 4 bases, V lost 5 bases, and 6 bases had no gene match. The CDR3 DNA reads as TGCGCCAGCAGTAGGGCGGGAGGAGGAGAGACCCAGTACTTC. This sequence encodes CASSRAGGGETQYF.

Ten or more counts support this clonotype. V and J are TRBV29-1 and TRBJ2-1; 8 bases agree with TRBD2. CDR1 and CDR2 (germline): SQVTM, ANQGSEA. The CDR3 runs to 11 residues. J gave up 7 bases and V 7 bases, and 3 bases lay outside the gene matches. CDR3 region: CSGGRWNEQFF. The CDR3, as DNA: TGCAGCGGCGGGAGGTGGAATGAGCAGTTCTTC.

This clonotype was seen many times. The rearrangement joins TRBV29-1 to TRBJ2-2; D is undetermined. Deletions cut 7 bases from V and 2 bases from J, with 11 bases between. Germline loops: CDR1 SQVTM, CDR2 ANQGSEA. The CDR3 contains 13 residues. The CDR3 region has the DNA TGCAGCGCTGGGGATCACAACACCGGGGAGCTGTTTTTT. Amino acids: CSAGDHNTGELFF.

V gene TRBV4-1 combines with J gene TRBJ2-1, with 8 bases fitting TRBD1. The length of the CDR3 is 15 residues. Germline CDR1 and CDR2: MGHRA and YSYEKL. V was clipped by 4 bases and J by 6 bases; unmatched bases: 8. CDR3 sequence reads: CASSLGTGPGNEQFF. The CDR3 region has the DNA TGCGCCAGCAGCCTAGGGACAGGACCAGGCAATGAGCAGTTCTTC.